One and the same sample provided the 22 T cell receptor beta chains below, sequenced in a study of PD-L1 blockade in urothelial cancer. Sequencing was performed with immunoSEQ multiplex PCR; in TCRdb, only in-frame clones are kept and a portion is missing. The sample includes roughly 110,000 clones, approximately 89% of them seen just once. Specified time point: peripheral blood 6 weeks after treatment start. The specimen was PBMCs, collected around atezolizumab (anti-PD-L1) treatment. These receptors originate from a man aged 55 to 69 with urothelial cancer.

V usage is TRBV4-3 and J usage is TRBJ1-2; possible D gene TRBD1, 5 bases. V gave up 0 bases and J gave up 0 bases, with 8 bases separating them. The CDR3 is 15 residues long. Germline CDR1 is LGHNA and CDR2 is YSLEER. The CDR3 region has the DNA TGCGCCAGCAGCCAAGAAGACAGTGCTAACTATGGCTACACCTTC. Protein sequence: CASSQEDSANYGYTF.

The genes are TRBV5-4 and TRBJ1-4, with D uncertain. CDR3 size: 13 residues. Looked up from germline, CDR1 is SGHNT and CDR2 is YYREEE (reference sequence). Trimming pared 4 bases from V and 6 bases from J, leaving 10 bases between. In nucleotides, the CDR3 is TGTGCCAGCAGCGTTCGACGGGATGAAAAACTGTTTTTT. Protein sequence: CASSVRRDEKLFF.

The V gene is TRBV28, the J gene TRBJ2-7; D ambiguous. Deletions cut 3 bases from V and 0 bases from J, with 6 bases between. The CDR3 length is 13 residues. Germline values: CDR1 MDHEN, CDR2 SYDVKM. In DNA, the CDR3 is TGTGCCAGCAGTTTGCGGCCCTCCTACGAGCAGTACTTC. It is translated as CASSLRPSYEQYF.

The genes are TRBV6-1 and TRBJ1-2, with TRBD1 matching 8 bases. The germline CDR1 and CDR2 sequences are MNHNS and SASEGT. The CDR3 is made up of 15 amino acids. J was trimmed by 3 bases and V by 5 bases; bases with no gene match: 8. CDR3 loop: CASSLDRGSYYGYTF. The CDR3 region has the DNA TGTGCCAGCAGTCTTGACAGGGGTTCGTACTATGGCTACACCTTC.

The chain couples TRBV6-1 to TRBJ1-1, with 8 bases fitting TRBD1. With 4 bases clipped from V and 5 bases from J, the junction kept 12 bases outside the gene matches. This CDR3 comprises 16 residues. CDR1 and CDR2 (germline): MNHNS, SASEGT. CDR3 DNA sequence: TGTGCCAGCAGTGTTGGGGACGCAGGGGGCCTGACTGAAGCTTTCTTT. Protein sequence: CASSVGDAGGLTEAFF.

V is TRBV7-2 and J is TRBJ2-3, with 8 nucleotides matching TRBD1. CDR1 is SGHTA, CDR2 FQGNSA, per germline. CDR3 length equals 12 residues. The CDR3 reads CGQGAQTDTQYF. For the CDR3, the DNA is TGTGGGCAGGGGGCGCAGACAGATACGCAGTATTTT.

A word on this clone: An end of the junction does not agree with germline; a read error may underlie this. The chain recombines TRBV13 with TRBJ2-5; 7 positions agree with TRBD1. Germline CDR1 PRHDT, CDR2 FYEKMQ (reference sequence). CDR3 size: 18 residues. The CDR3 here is CASSPGPRQGSLREAQYF. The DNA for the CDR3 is TGTGCCAGCAGCCCAGGCCCCCGACAGGGAAGTCTAAGAGAGGCCCAGTACTTC.

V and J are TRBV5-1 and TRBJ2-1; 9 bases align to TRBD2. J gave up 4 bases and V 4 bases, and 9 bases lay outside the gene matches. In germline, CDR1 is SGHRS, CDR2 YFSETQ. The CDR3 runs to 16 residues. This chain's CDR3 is CASSLPTSGTYNEQFF. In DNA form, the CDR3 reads TGCGCCAGCAGCCTCCCGACTAGCGGAACATACAATGAGCAGTTCTTC.

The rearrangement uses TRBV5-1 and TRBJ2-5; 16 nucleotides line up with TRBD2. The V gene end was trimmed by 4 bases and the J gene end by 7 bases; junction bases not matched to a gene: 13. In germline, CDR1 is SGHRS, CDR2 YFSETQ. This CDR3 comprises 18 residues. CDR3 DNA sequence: TGCGCCAGCAGCACCGGGACTAGCGGGGGGGCTCTTGGAGGGACCCAGTACTTC. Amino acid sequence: CASSTGTSGGALGGTQYF.

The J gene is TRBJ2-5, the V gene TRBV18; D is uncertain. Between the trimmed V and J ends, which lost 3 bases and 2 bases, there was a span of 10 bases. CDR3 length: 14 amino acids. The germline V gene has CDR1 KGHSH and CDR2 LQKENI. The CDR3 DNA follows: TGTGCCAGCTCACCTAACACTAAACAAGAGACCCAGTACTTC. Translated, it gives CASSPNTKQETQYF. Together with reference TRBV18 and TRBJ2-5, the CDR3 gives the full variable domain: NAGVMQNPRHLVRRRGQEARLRCSPMKGHSHVYWYRQLPEEGLKFMVYLQKENIIDESGMPKERFSAEFPKEGPSILRIQQVVRGDSAAYFCASSPNTKQETQYFGPGTRLLVL.

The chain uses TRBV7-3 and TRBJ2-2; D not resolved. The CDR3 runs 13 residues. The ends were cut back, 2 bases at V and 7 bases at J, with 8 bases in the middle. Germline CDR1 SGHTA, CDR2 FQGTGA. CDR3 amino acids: CASSLGGNGELFF. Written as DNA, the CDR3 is TGTGCCAGCAGCTTAGGCGGAAACGGGGAGCTGTTTTTT.

The CDR3 DNA sequence: TGTGCCAGCAGCCGCGGACAGGAAAGCTACGAGCAGTACTTC. This codes for CASSRGQESYEQYF. This chain connects TRBV7-2 to TRBJ2-7, with 7 bases that match TRBD1. V was clipped by 5 bases and J by 3 bases; unmatched bases: 7. CDR1 is SGHTA, CDR2 FQGNSA, per germline. The CDR3 has 14 residues. Full variable domain (remainder filled in from reference TRBV7-2 and TRBJ2-7): GAGVSQSPSNKVTEKGKDVELRCDPISGHTALYWYRQSLGQGLEFLIYFQGNSAPDKSGLPSDRFSAERTGGSVSTLTIQRTQQEDSAVYLCASSRGQESYEQYFGPGTRLTVT.

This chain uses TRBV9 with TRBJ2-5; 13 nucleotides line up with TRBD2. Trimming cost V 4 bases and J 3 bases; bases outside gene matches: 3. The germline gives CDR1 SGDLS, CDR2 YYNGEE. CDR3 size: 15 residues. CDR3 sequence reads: CASSSGTSGKETQYF. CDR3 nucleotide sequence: TGTGCCAGCAGCTCCGGGACTAGCGGGAAAGAGACCCAGTACTTC.

The CDR3 sequence: CAISLRGQGGETQYF. For the CDR3, the DNA is TGTGCCATCAGTCTCCGGGGACAGGGGGGAGAGACCCAGTACTTC. J is TRBJ2-5 and V is TRBV10-3; TRBD1 agrees at 11 bases. The CDR3 totals 15 residues. Per the germline V gene, CDR1 is ENHRY and CDR2 is SYGVKD. V trimming: 5 bases; J trimming: 4 bases; junction bases outside the gene matches: 6.

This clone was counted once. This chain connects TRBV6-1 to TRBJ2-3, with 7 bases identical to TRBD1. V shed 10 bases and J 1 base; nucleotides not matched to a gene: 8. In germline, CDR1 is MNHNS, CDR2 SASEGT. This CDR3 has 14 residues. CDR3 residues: CATSTGRGTDTQYF. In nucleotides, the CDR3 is TGTGCCACCTCGACAGGGCGAGGCACAGATACGCAGTATTTT.

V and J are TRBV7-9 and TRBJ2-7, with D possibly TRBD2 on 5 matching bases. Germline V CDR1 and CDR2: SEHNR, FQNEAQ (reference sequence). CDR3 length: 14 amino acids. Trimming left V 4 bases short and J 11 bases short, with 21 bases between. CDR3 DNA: TGTGCCAGCAGCTCCGTCGGGGAGAGGGTTGGTGAGTACTTC. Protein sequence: CASSSVGERVGEYF. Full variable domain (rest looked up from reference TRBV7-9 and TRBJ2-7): DTGVSQNPRHKITKRGQNVTFRCDPISEHNRLYWYRQTLGQGPEFLTYFQNEAQLEKSRLLSDRFSAERPKGSFSTLEIQRTEQGDSAMYLCASSSVGERVGEYFGPGTRLTVT.

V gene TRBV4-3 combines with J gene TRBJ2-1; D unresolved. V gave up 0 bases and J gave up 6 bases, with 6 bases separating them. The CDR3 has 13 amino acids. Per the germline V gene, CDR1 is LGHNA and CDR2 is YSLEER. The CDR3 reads CASSQEPSNEQFF. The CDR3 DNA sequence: TGCGCCAGCAGCCAAGAGCCTAGCAATGAGCAGTTCTTC.

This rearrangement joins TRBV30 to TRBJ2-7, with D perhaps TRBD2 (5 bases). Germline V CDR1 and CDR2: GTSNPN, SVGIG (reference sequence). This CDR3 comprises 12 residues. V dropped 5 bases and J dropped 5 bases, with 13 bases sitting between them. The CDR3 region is CAWGERVDEQYF. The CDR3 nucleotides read TGTGCCTGGGGGGAGAGGGTGGACGAGCAGTACTTC. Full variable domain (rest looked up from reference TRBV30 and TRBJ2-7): SQTIHQWPATLVQPVGSPLSLECTVEGTSNPNLYWYRQAAGRGLQLLFYSVGIGQISSEVPQNLSASRPQDRQFILSSKKLLLSDSGFYLCAWGERVDEQYFGPGTRLTVT.

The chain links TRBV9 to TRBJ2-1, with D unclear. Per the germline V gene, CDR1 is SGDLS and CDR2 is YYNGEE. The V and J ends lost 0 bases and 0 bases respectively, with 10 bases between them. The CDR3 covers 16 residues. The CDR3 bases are TGTGCCAGCAGCGTAGGGCAGTCCAGCTCCTACAATGAGCAGTTCTTC. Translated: CASSVGQSSSYNEQFF.

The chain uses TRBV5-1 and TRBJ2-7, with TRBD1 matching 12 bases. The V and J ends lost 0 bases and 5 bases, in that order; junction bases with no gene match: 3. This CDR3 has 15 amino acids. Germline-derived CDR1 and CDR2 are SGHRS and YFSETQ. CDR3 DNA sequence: TGCGCCAGCAGCTTGGCGGGACAGGGGGCGAACGAGCAGTACTTC. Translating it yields CASSLAGQGANEQYF.

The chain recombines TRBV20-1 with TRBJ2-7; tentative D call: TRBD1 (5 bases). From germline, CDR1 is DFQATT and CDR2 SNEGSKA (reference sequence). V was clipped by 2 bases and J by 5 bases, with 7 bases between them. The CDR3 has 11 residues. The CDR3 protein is CSARRGHEQYF. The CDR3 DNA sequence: TGCAGTGCTAGAAGGGGCCACGAGCAGTACTTC.

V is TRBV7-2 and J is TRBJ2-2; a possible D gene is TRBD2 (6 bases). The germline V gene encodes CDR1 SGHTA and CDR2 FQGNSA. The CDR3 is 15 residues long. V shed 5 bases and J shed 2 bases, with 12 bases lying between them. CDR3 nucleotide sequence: TGTGCCAGCAGCATAAGTAGCGGTAACACCGGGGAGCTGTTTTTT. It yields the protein CASSISSGNTGELFF.